This T cell receptor (beta chain) stems from a study of blood T cell repertoires in COVID-19. In the study overall: Samples taken during acute and convalescent COVID-19 were collected in the United States, Italy and Spain. From T cells, B-cell-depleted T cells, or PBMCs came the material, which was cDNA or gDNA.

Authors' methods: Cell counts per sample came from amplifying reference gene primers. Sequencing used immunoSEQ multiplex PCR; TCRdb keeps in-frame clones, though not all of them. V and J calls and clone size are copied from that table; D and trimming were computed from the DNA. The sample lists hundreds of thousands of clones, 86% occurring once. The clonotype comes from a woman under 40 with active or convalescent COVID-19. The sequenced material came from peripheral blood.

The CDR3 coding sequence is TGCGCCAGCAGCCAAGATCGGGTAGCGTGGGAGACCCAGTACTTC. Protein sequence: CASSQDRVAWETQYF. This chain connects TRBV4-1 to TRBJ2-5, with D possibly TRBD2 on 5 matching bases. The CDR3 runs 15 residues. V shed 0 bases and J shed 5 bases, with 13 bases lying between them. Germline assignment: CDR1 MGHRA and CDR2 YSYEKL.